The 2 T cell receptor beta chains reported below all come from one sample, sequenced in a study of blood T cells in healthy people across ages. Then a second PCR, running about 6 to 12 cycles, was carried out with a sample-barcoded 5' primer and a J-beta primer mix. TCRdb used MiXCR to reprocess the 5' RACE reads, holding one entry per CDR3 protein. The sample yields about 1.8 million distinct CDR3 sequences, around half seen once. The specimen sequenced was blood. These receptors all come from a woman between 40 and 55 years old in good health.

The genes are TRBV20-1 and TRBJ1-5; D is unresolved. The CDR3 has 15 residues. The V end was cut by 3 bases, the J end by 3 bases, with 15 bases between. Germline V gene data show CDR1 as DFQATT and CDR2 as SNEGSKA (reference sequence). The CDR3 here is CSASRPGRDNQPQHF. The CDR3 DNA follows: TGCAGTGCTAGTCGGCCAGGACGGGACAATCAGCCCCAGCATTTT.

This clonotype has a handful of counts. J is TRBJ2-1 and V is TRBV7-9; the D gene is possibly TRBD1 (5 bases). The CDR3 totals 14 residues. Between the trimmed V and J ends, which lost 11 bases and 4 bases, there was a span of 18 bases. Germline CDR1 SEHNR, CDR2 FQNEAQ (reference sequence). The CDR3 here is CAETTGPNYNEQFF. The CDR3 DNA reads TGTGCCGAAACAACAGGACCCAATTACAATGAGCAGTTCTTC. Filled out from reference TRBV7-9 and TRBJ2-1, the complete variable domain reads DTGVSQNPRHKITKRGQNVTFRCDPISEHNRLYWYRQTLGQGPEFLTYFQNEAQLEKSRLLSDRFSAERPKGSFSTLEIQRTEQGDSAMYLCAETTGPNYNEQFFGPGTRLTVL.